This T cell receptor beta chain derives from a study of blood T cell repertoires in COVID-19. Overall study: Collection of acute and convalescent COVID-19 samples took place in the United States, Italy and Spain. T cells, B-cell-depleted T cells, or PBMCs supplied cDNA or gDNA.

Authors' analysis steps: Estimation of nucleated cell counts was performed using reference gene primer amplification. The data were produced by immunoSEQ multiplex PCR, yet TCRdb's version contains in-frame clones alone and is incomplete. V and J calls plus clone size are reproduced from that table; the DNA served to infer D and trimming. The table shows about 200,000 clones, with under 90% occurring only once. Trimming at V came to 2 bases and at J to 4 bases, leaving 7 bases not matched to a gene. CDR1 KGHDR and CDR2 SFDVKD come from the germline V gene. There are 15 residues in the CDR3. The chain carries TRBV24-1 and TRBJ2-7, with 7 bases lining up with TRBD1. Source material: peripheral blood. The sequence was obtained from a man aged 60 to 75 who had recovered from COVID-19. In DNA form, the CDR3 reads TGTGCCACCAGTGATTCCGGACAGGCGAAATACGAGCAGTACTTC. This sequence encodes CATSDSGQAKYEQYF.